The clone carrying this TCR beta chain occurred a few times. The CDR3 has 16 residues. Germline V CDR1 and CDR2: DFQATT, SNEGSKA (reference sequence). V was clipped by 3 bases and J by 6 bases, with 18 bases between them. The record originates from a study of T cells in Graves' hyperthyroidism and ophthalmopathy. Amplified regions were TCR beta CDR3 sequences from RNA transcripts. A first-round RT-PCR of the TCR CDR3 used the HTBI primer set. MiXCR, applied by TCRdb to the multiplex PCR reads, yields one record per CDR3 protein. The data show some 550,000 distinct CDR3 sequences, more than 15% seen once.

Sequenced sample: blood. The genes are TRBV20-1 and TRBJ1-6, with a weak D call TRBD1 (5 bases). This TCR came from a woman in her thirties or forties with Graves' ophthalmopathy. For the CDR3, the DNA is TGCAGTGCTAGGGGTTTGGGGGTGAGCGCTAATTCACCCCTCCACTTT. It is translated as CSARGLGVSANSPLHF.